These 24 T cell receptor beta chains came from one sample sequenced in a study of shared clonotypes between healthy human individuals. Only in-frame clones appear in the TCRdb table, and some are missing; sequencing was by immunoSEQ multiplex PCR. The sample lists under 2.5 million clones, about 90% seen once, with roughly 0.34% in the top ten. Source material: naive CD4+ T cells from PBMCs. The subset here: CD45RA+ positively selected. The receptors were gathered from a man aged 18 to 29 in good health. Some clones in this sample may be carry-over from other donors' samples.

The genes are TRBV6-1 and TRBJ2-3; D not resolved. Trimming pared 3 bases from V and 2 bases from J, leaving 9 bases between. CDR1 is MNHNS and CDR2 is SASEGT in the germline V gene. The CDR3 totals 14 residues. CDR3 sequence: CASSDGRVTDTQYF. In DNA, the CDR3 is TGTGCCAGCAGTGACGGGCGTGTCACAGATACGCAGTATTTT.

The CDR3 loop is CASSLWVAGSSEQFF. The CDR3 DNA reads as TGTGCCAGCAGCTTGTGGGTAGCGGGCTCAAGTGAGCAGTTCTTC. The J gene is TRBJ2-1, the V gene TRBV5-5, with 7 bases identical to TRBD2. CDR3 length: 15 amino acids. Germline V gene lookup returns CDR1 SGHKS and CDR2 YYEKEE (reference sequence). Losses at the gene ends were 1 base for V and 9 bases for J; bases not matched to a gene: 10.

V and J are TRBV4-3 and TRBJ1-4, with D maybe TRBD1 (5 bases). This CDR3 is 16 amino acids long. Germline V lookup: CDR1 LGHNA, CDR2 YSLEER. Between the trimmed V and J ends, which lost 6 bases and 8 bases, there was a span of 22 bases. The CDR3 coding sequence is TGCGCCAGCAGTGAAAGTATCACCCGGTGGGGGGAAAAACTGTTTTTT. Its translation is CASSESITRWGEKLFF.

V gene TRBV5-1 combines with J gene TRBJ2-3; D perhaps matches TRBD1 (5 bases). Germline CDR1 reads SGHRS; CDR2 reads YFSETQ. This CDR3 contains 15 residues. Trimming shortened V by 1 base and J by 5 bases, and 14 bases separated the two germline ends. The CDR3 sequence: CASSLFPGQGDTQYF. CDR3 nucleotides: TGCGCCAGCAGCTTGTTCCCAGGGCAAGGAGATACGCAGTATTTT.

This clone was seen only once. The V call is TRBV7-3, the J call TRBJ2-3, with D uncertain. The CDR3 is made up of 14 amino acids. CDR1 SGHTA and CDR2 FQGTGA come from the germline V gene. The V end lost 1 base, the J end lost 4 bases, and 9 bases lay between the germline ends. CDR3 in amino acids: CASSLRRTADTQYF. The CDR3 region has the DNA TGTGCCAGCAGCTTAAGAAGGACCGCAGATACGCAGTATTTT.

The genes are TRBV28 and TRBJ1-5, with D perhaps matching TRBD1 (5 bases). The V end was cut by 7 bases, the J end by 0 bases, with 16 bases between. The CDR3 consists of 16 residues. Per the germline V gene, CDR1 is MDHEN and CDR2 is SYDVKM. The CDR3 region has the DNA TGTGCCAGCACACCGTGGGGCGGGGCTAGCAATCAGCCCCAGCATTTT. It codes for CASTPWGGASNQPQHF.

CDR3 coding DNA: TGTGCCAGCAGTTATCTTGAGACTAGCGGGAGTTTCTCCTACAATGAGCAGTTCTTC. It translates to CASSYLETSGSFSYNEQFF. The chain recombines TRBV5-8 with TRBJ2-1; 12 bases are shared with TRBD2. Germline trimming cut 5 bases from V and 0 bases from J; bases unmatched to any gene: 12. CDR3 length equals 19 residues. CDR1 and CDR2 (germline): SGHTS, YDEGEE.

Concerning this clone itself: This CDR3 is also generated by other DNA sequences in the sample. The chain couples TRBV27 to TRBJ2-7, with 8 nucleotides matching TRBD1. The junction had 1 base not matched to a gene; V was cut back by 5 bases and J by 1 base. The germline V gene encodes CDR1 MNHEY and CDR2 SMNVEV (reference sequence). This CDR3 comprises 13 residues. The CDR3 nucleotides read TGTGCCAGCAGTCGACAGGGGTCCTACGAGCAGTACTTC. Translation gives CASSRQGSYEQYF.

The rearrangement uses TRBV7-9 and TRBJ1-4; a possible D gene is TRBD1 (5 bases). This CDR3 has 18 amino acids. Germline V gives CDR1 SEHNR, CDR2 FQNEAQ (reference sequence). With 5 bases removed from V and 5 bases from J, the gap between germline ends came to 24 bases. The CDR3 DNA reads TGTGCCAGCAGCGGAGACGGGGCCTTCATGGATGGGAATGAAAAACTGTTTTTT. As protein: CASSGDGAFMDGNEKLFF.

V usage is TRBV2 and J usage is TRBJ1-2, with no clear D. The V end lost 3 bases, the J end lost 8 bases, and 13 bases lay between the germline ends. The CDR3 is made up of 13 amino acids. Germline V lookup: CDR1 SNHLY, CDR2 FYNNEI. CDR3 sequence: CASSESFSPGYTF. CDR3 coding DNA: TGTGCCAGCAGTGAGTCCTTTAGTCCGGGCTACACCTTC.

This clone was seen more than once but under ten times. The sample has other DNA sequences that encode this CDR3 too. This rearrangement joins TRBV15 to TRBJ2-7, with D tentatively TRBD1 (6 bases). This CDR3 contains 13 residues. The germline V gene encodes CDR1 LNHNV and CDR2 YYDKDF (reference sequence). Trimming cost V 3 bases and J 2 bases, with 8 bases left between them. This CDR3 reads CATSRDRTYEQYF. CDR3 coding DNA: TGTGCCACCAGCAGGGACAGAACCTACGAGCAGTACTTC.

The chain recombines TRBV4-2 with TRBJ2-3; possibly TRBD2 for D (6 bases). This CDR3 region has 16 residues. Germline CDR1 LGHNA, CDR2 YNFKEQ. The V and J ends lost 0 bases and 2 bases respectively, with 12 bases between them. The CDR3 sequence is CASSQEPSDNTDTQYF. The CDR3 region has the DNA TGTGCCAGCAGCCAAGAGCCTAGCGACAACACAGATACGCAGTATTTT.

The chain joins TRBV7-9 to TRBJ2-7; 8 bases agree with TRBD1. V shed 1 base and J 2 bases; nucleotides not matched to a gene: 4. CDR1 and CDR2 from the germline V gene are SEHNR and FQNEAQ (reference sequence). This CDR3 has 15 residues. In DNA, the CDR3 is TGTGCCAGCAGCTTAGAGGCAGGGGGCACCTACGAGCAGTACTTC. Translated: CASSLEAGGTYEQYF.

This rearrangement joins TRBV6-5 to TRBJ1-2; TRBD1 might be the D (6 bases). In germline, CDR1 is MNHEY, CDR2 SVGAGI. Between the trimmed V and J ends, which lost 9 bases and 3 bases, there was a span of 14 bases. CDR3 size: 13 residues. CDR3 sequence reads: CASTGSLDYGYTF. CDR3 DNA sequence: TGTGCCAGTACAGGGTCGTTGGACTATGGCTACACCTTC.

The chain employs TRBV10-3 and TRBJ2-4; the match to TRBD1 covers 10 bases. This CDR3 contains 17 residues. The V gene's germline CDR1 is ENHRY and CDR2 SYGVKD. V shed 10 bases and J 1 base; nucleotides not matched to a gene: 13. CDR3 DNA sequence: TGTGCCACCTGGACAGGGGGAATAGGGGATGCCAAAAACATTCAGTACTTC. As protein: CATWTGGIGDAKNIQYF.

This chain uses TRBV7-2 with TRBJ1-1; no clear D gene. The germline V and J ends were trimmed by 4 bases and 0 bases, with 12 bases remaining between them. The germline CDR1 and CDR2 sequences are SGHTA and FQGNSA. The CDR3 contains 15 residues. The CDR3 spells CASSWTAQMNTEAFF. The DNA for the CDR3 is TGTGCCAGCAGCTGGACGGCCCAAATGAACACTGAAGCTTTCTTT.

The chain is built from TRBV10-2 and TRBJ1-2; 9 bases are a match to TRBD1. With V trimmed by 4 bases and J by 8 bases, 14 bases remained unmatched. This CDR3 is 16 amino acids long. Germline lookup yields CDR1 WSHSY and CDR2 SAAADI. The CDR3 DNA reads as TGCGCCAGCAGTGGAGGGGTACAGGGGGCTATCAGAGGCTACACCTTC. This encodes CASSGGVQGAIRGYTF.

V gene TRBV7-9 combines with J gene TRBJ1-2, with 7 bases fitting TRBD1. The CDR3 runs 13 residues. The J segment lost 8 bases and the V segment lost 5 bases, leaving 8 bases of the junction unmatched. The germline V gene has CDR1 SEHNR and CDR2 FQNEAQ (reference sequence). In DNA form, the CDR3 reads TGTGCCAGCAGCCGGACAGGTTTTTGGGGCTACACCTTC. Translation gives CASSRTGFWGYTF.

This sequence joins TRBV10-3 and TRBJ2-1; D uncertain. The germline V gene encodes CDR1 ENHRY and CDR2 SYGVKD. The CDR3 loop spans 14 amino acids. V lost 10 bases to trimming and J lost 0 bases, with 13 bases between them. The CDR3 protein is CATEGASSYNEQFF. The CDR3 region has the DNA TGTGCCACCGAAGGTGCTAGCTCCTACAATGAGCAGTTCTTC.

This clone was picked up one time. V usage is TRBV2 and J usage is TRBJ2-1; D remains unclear. Germline assignment: CDR1 SNHLY and CDR2 FYNNEI. With 6 bases removed from V and 0 bases from J, the gap between germline ends came to 12 bases. This CDR3 comprises 15 residues. CDR3 nucleotides: TGTGCCAGCAGGAAAGCGTGGAGCTCCTACAATGAGCAGTTCTTC. This codes for CASRKAWSSYNEQFF.

The chain combines TRBV5-1 with TRBJ1-4; possibly TRBD1 for D (6 bases). V was shortened by 0 bases and J by 2 bases, with 11 bases between the two germline ends. Germline assignment: CDR1 SGHRS and CDR2 YFSETQ. The CDR3 is 16 residues long. The CDR3 loop is CASSLVAGQTNEKLFF. CDR3 DNA: TGCGCCAGCAGCTTGGTCGCCGGACAGACTAATGAAAAACTGTTTTTT. Looking up the rest from reference TRBV5-1 and TRBJ1-4 gives the full variable domain: KAGVTQTPRYLIKTRGQQVTLSCSPISGHRSVSWYQQTPGQGLQFLFEYFSETQRNKGNFPGRFSGRQFSNSRSEMNVSTLELGDSALYLCASSLVAGQTNEKLFFGSGTQLSVL.

This clone appeared once. V and J are TRBV6-6 and TRBJ2-7, with D possibly called TRBD1 or TRBD2 (5 bases each). CDR3 length equals 14 residues. From germline, CDR1 is MNHNY and CDR2 SVGAGI (reference sequence). The V gene lost 7 bases and the J gene lost 0 bases, with 13 bases spanning the gap. CDR3 in DNA: TGTGCCAGCAATCCGGGACCCCCCTCCTACGAGCAGTACTTC. This encodes CASNPGPPSYEQYF.

The rearrangement links TRBV25-1 to TRBJ2-5, with 9 bases aligning to TRBD2. The DNA matches TRBJ2-7 better at its end, which makes the J call doubtful. Germline V lookup: CDR1 MGHDK, CDR2 SYGVNS. The CDR3 sequence is 14 residues long. The CDR3 region has the DNA TGTGCCAGCAGTGATAGCGGGAGTAAAGACGAGCAGTACTTC. Its protein is CASSDSGSKDEQYF.

The chain has TRBV6-5 and TRBJ2-7; TRBD2 agrees at 8 bases. There are 14 residues in the CDR3. V shed 6 bases, J shed 5 bases, and the junction held 9 bases outside the gene matches. Germline lookup yields CDR1 MNHEY and CDR2 SVGAGI. Here the CDR3 reads CASRPTAGGNEQYF. The CDR3 DNA reads TGTGCCAGCAGGCCGACGGCGGGAGGTAACGAGCAGTACTTC.